These 27 T cell receptor beta chains came from one sample sequenced in a study of blood T cell repertoires in COVID-19. Here immunoSEQ multiplex PCR was the method, and the copy in TCRdb shows in-frame clones only, minus some. The sample consists of about 190,000 clones, approximately 79% of them appearing once. Source material: peripheral blood. These receptor sequences come from a man aged 25-40 years with active or convalescent COVID-19.

The V and J genes are TRBV4-2 and TRBJ1-1; 11 nucleotides line up with TRBD1. The V segment lost 3 bases and the J segment 1 base; nucleotides outside the gene matches: 1. The CDR3 is 15 residues long. Looked up from germline, CDR1 is LGHNA and CDR2 is YNFKEQ. As DNA, the CDR3 is TGTGCCAGCAGCCAGGGACAGGGGGGGAACACTGAAGCTTTCTTT. Its protein is CASSQGQGGNTEAFF.

This clone was recorded only once. CDR3 amino acids: CASSPPQGRCVGGYTF. As DNA, the CDR3 is TGTGCCAGCAGCCCTCCCCAGGGGCGGTGCGTGGGTGGCTACACCTTC. The rearrangement uses TRBV21-1 and TRBJ1-2; TRBD1, the D gene given by the table, was not confirmed from the DNA. TRBV21-1 is a pseudogene. This CDR3 has 16 amino acids.

CDR3 DNA: TGTGCCAGCAGCGTAGGAGCTAGCGGGAGCTACAATGAGCAGTTCTTC. This encodes CASSVGASGSYNEQFF. The chain employs TRBV9 and TRBJ2-1, with 10 bases aligning to TRBD2. Trimming took 0 bases from V and 3 from J; bases not matched to a gene: 3. This CDR3 region has 16 residues. The germline gives CDR1 SGDLS, CDR2 YYNGEE. The full variable domain, completed using reference TRBV9 and TRBJ2-1, is DSGVTQTPKHLITATGQRVTLRCSPRSGDLSVYWYQQSLDQGLQFLIQYYNGEERAKGNILERFSAQQFPDLHSELNLSSLELGDSALYFCASSVGASGSYNEQFFGPGTRLTVL.

This chain links TRBV7-9 with TRBJ2-2, with 7 bases matching TRBD2. This CDR3 contains 14 residues. The germline V gene encodes CDR1 SEHNR and CDR2 FQNEAQ (reference sequence). Germline trimming cut 2 bases from V and 6 bases from J; bases unmatched to any gene: 3. The CDR3, as DNA: TGTGCCAGCAGCTTAACGGGAGGAGCCGGGGAGCTGTTTTTT. This translates into CASSLTGGAGELFF.

The chain has TRBV19 and TRBJ2-1; D is possibly TRBD2 (5 bases). This CDR3 is built from 14 residues. Germline values: CDR1 LNHDA, CDR2 SQIVND (reference sequence). Trimming left V 3 bases short and J 4 bases short, with 10 bases between. The CDR3 nucleotides read TGTGCCAGTAGTATCCGGACGGGATACAATGAGCAGTTCTTC. Translating gives CASSIRTGYNEQFF. Full variable domain (outside the CDR3, taken from reference TRBV19 and TRBJ2-1): DGGITQSPKYLFRKEGQNVTLSCEQNLNHDAMYWYRQDPGQGLRLIYYSQIVNDFQKGDIAEGYSVSREKKESFPLTVTSAQKNPTAFYLCASSIRTGYNEQFFGPGTRLTVL.

The chain combines TRBV6-5 with TRBJ1-5; D perhaps matches TRBD1 (5 bases). Germline V gene lookup returns CDR1 MNHEY and CDR2 SVGAGI. The CDR3 sequence is 15 residues long. With 6 bases removed from V and 1 base from J, the gap between germline ends came to 13 bases. The CDR3 nucleotides are TGTGCCAGCAGGTCGACAGCCCGGAGCAATCAGCCCCAGCATTTT. Its protein is CASRSTARSNQPQHF.

J is TRBJ2-3 and V is TRBV9; D not certain. Germline CDR1 SGDLS, CDR2 YYNGEE. Trimming cost V 4 bases and J 4 bases, with 10 bases left between them. CDR3 length: 13 amino acids. Here the CDR3 reads CASSFGEADTQYF. The CDR3, as DNA: TGTGCCAGCAGCTTCGGAGAGGCAGATACGCAGTATTTT. Full variable domain (remainder filled in from reference TRBV9 and TRBJ2-3): DSGVTQTPKHLITATGQRVTLRCSPRSGDLSVYWYQQSLDQGLQFLIQYYNGEERAKGNILERFSAQQFPDLHSELNLSSLELGDSALYFCASSFGEADTQYFGPGTRLTVL.

The J gene is TRBJ2-6, the V gene TRBV14; possible D gene TRBD1, 6 bases. Germline loops: CDR1 SGHDN, CDR2 FVKESK. Trimming removed 7 bases at V and 0 bases at J, with 16 bases between. The CDR3 length is 17 residues. This CDR3 is CASTPGQFGSGANVLTF. CDR3 sequence (DNA): TGTGCCAGCACCCCCGGACAGTTTGGCTCTGGGGCCAACGTCCTGACTTTC. Full variable domain (outside the CDR3, taken from reference TRBV14 and TRBJ2-6): EAGVTQFPSHSVIEKGQTVTLRCDPISGHDNLYWYRRVMGKEIKFLLHFVKESKQDESGMPNNRFLAERTGGTYSTLKVQPAELEDSGVYFCASTPGQFGSGANVLTFGAGSRLTVL.

The genes are TRBV4-1 and TRBJ2-1; 9 nucleotides line up with TRBD1. This CDR3 spans 16 amino acids. Germline assignment: CDR1 MGHRA and CDR2 YSYEKL. Germline trimming cut 1 base from V and 3 bases from J; bases unmatched to any gene: 4. The CDR3 region is CASSQVPGQGYNEQFF. For the CDR3, the DNA is TGCGCCAGCAGCCAAGTTCCGGGACAGGGCTACAATGAGCAGTTCTTC.

This clone was counted once. The CDR3 spells CASSRLGLAGVISDYNEQFF. The CDR3 nucleotides read TGTGCCAGTAGTAGACTGGGACTAGCGGGAGTAATCAGCGATTACAATGAGCAGTTCTTC. The chain employs TRBV19 and TRBJ2-1; 14 bases are shared with TRBD2. The CDR3 totals 20 residues. Trimming at V came to 4 bases and at J to 4 bases, leaving 15 bases not matched to a gene. Germline assignment: CDR1 LNHDA and CDR2 SQIVND (reference sequence).

The chain is built from TRBV20-1 and TRBJ1-1; 7 nucleotides agree with TRBD1. Germline trimming cut 3 bases from V and 5 bases from J; bases unmatched to any gene: 6. This CDR3 region has 13 residues. Germline values: CDR1 DFQATT, CDR2 SNEGSKA (reference sequence). The CDR3, as DNA: TGCAGTGCTAGTCGACAGGGTGGTACTGAAGCTTTCTTT. It is translated as CSASRQGGTEAFF.

The CDR3 spells CASSLDPQSGQPQHF. As DNA, the CDR3 is TGTGCCAGCAGCTTGGATCCTCAGTCGGGTCAGCCCCAGCATTTT. The chain is built from TRBV5-4 and TRBJ1-5; D remains unclear. Germline assignment: CDR1 SGHNT and CDR2 YYREEE (reference sequence). V lost 0 bases and J lost 6, with 13 bases in between. CDR3 length: 15 residues.

This clone was recorded once. V and J are TRBV5-1 and TRBJ2-1; the D gene is possibly TRBD2 (6 bases). Germline values: CDR1 SGHRS, CDR2 YFSETQ. V lost 5 bases, J lost 2 bases, and 14 bases lay in between. The CDR3 has 15 residues. CDR3: CASSFSGETYNEQFF. CDR3 in DNA: TGCGCCAGCAGTTTCTCGGGGGAGACCTACAATGAGCAGTTCTTC.

This rearrangement joins TRBV6-5 to TRBJ2-2, with TRBD2 as a possible D gene (5 bases). Germline values: CDR1 MNHEY, CDR2 SVGAGI. This CDR3 region has 15 residues. V gave up 5 bases and J gave up 2 bases, with 12 bases separating them. The CDR3 reads CASSPRLLNTGELFF. In nucleotides, the CDR3 is TGTGCCAGCAGTCCTCGACTACTTAACACCGGGGAGCTGTTTTTT.

This clone was recorded once. The chain carries TRBV29-1 and TRBJ2-3, with 10 nucleotides matching TRBD2. The CDR3 is 14 amino acids. V dropped 5 bases and J dropped 0; count of bases not matched to a gene: 2. Germline CDR1 is SQVTM and CDR2 is ANQGSEA. The CDR3 DNA sequence: TGCAGCGTTCTAGCGGGAGTCAGCACAGATACGCAGTATTTT. It yields the protein CSVLAGVSTDTQYF.

V usage is TRBV24-1 and J usage is TRBJ2-6; no definite D call. This CDR3 comprises 15 residues. Germline lookup yields CDR1 KGHDR and CDR2 SFDVKD. Trimming removed 2 bases from V and 4 bases from J, with 8 bases in between. CDR3 sequence reads: CATSDSKQGANVLTF. For the CDR3, the DNA is TGTGCCACCAGTGATTCTAAACAGGGGGCCAACGTCCTGACTTTC.

The chain has TRBV5-1 and TRBJ2-5; tentative D call: TRBD1 (5 bases). Trimming removed 4 bases at V and 3 bases at J, with 10 bases between. Germline values: CDR1 SGHRS, CDR2 YFSETQ. This CDR3 comprises 13 residues. The CDR3 region is CASSGALKETQYF. The DNA for the CDR3 is TGCGCCAGCAGCGGGGCCCTTAAAGAGACCCAGTACTTC.

This clone was picked up a small number of times. The chain carries TRBV6-5 and TRBJ1-1; the D is unclear. Deletions cut 7 bases from V and 2 bases from J, with 11 bases between. The germline CDR1 and CDR2 sequences are MNHEY and SVGAGI. The CDR3 consists of 13 residues. In DNA form, the CDR3 reads TGTGCCAGCATCCTTCGGGATAACACTGAAGCTTTCTTT. Translating it yields CASILRDNTEAFF.

Only one count was recorded for this clone. This chain links TRBV28 with TRBJ1-4; 7 positions agree with TRBD1. This CDR3 region has 15 residues. Germline CDR1 reads MDHEN; CDR2 reads SYDVKM. V lost 5 bases, J lost 8 bases, and 11 bases stayed unmatched. This CDR3 is CASSIDREGDEKLFF. CDR3 DNA sequence: TGTGCCAGCAGTATTGACAGGGAAGGGGACGAAAAACTGTTTTTT.

V usage is TRBV12-5 and J usage is TRBJ1-2; D unclear. V lost 8 bases and J lost 4, with 20 bases in between. The CDR3 is made up of 15 amino acids. The germline V gene has CDR1 LGHNT and CDR2 FRNRAP. The CDR3 spells CASFSSGNWGYGYTF. CDR3 DNA: TGTGCTAGTTTTTCGTCCGGGAATTGGGGCTATGGCTACACCTTC.

The chain combines TRBV7-9 with TRBJ1-5, with TRBD1 matching over 8 bases. Germline V gene lookup returns CDR1 SEHNR and CDR2 FQNEAQ (reference sequence). The junction had 12 bases not matched to a gene; V was cut back by 5 bases and J by 9 bases. The CDR3 spans 15 residues. The chain's CDR3 is CASSPSTGGKGPQHF. CDR3 bases: TGTGCCAGCAGCCCGTCCACAGGGGGAAAGGGGCCCCAGCATTTT.

The chain links TRBV11-2 to TRBJ2-2; 9 bases match TRBD2. Germline CDR1 is SGHAT and CDR2 is FQNNGV. The CDR3 runs 17 residues. V dropped 4 bases and J dropped 4; count of bases not matched to a gene: 10. CDR3 residues: CASSSRREGRGTGELFF. CDR3 nucleotides: TGTGCCAGCAGCTCGCGGCGGGAGGGCCGCGGCACCGGGGAGCTGTTTTTT. Drawing the rest from reference TRBV11-2 and TRBJ2-2, the complete variable domain is EAGVAQSPRYKIIEKRQSVAFWCNPISGHATLYWYQQILGQGPKLLIQFQNNGVVDDSQLPKDRFSAERLKGVDSTLKIQPAKLEDSAVYLCASSSRREGRGTGELFFGEGSRLTVL.

The chain uses TRBV29-1 and TRBJ1-1; 12 bases agree with TRBD1. The CDR3 extends over 15 amino acids. Looked up from germline, CDR1 is SQVTM and CDR2 is ANQGSEA. The V and J ends lost 5 bases and 3 bases, in that order; junction bases with no gene match: 7. The CDR3 bases are TGCAGCGTTTTGTGGGACAGGGGGCAAGACACTGAAGCTTTCTTT. Protein sequence: CSVLWDRGQDTEAFF.

The chain uses TRBV7-9 and TRBJ2-3; no firm D call. The CDR3 sequence is 13 residues long. Germline CDR1 SEHNR, CDR2 FQNEAQ (reference sequence). V gave up 1 base and J gave up 1 base, with 3 bases separating them. The DNA for the CDR3 is TGTGCCAGCAGCTTAGTCGGCACAGATACGCAGTATTTT. Translation gives CASSLVGTDTQYF. The entire variable domain, with the rest obtained from reference TRBV7-9 and TRBJ2-3, is as follows: DTGVSQNPRHKITKRGQNVTFRCDPISEHNRLYWYRQTLGQGPEFLTYFQNEAQLEKSRLLSDRFSAERPKGSFSTLEIQRTEQGDSAMYLCASSLVGTDTQYFGPGTRLTVL.

The rearrangement joins TRBV7-9 to TRBJ1-2; D perhaps matches TRBD1 (6 bases). CDR3 length: 14 amino acids. Between the trimmed V and J ends, which lost 5 bases and 2 bases, there was a span of 12 bases. The germline V gene encodes CDR1 SEHNR and CDR2 FQNEAQ (reference sequence). The CDR3 DNA is TGTGCCAGCAGCCCATCAGACAGGAACTATGGCTACACCTTC. Its protein product is CASSPSDRNYGYTF.

The chain joins TRBV15 to TRBJ1-5; 12 bases align to TRBD1. Looked up from germline, CDR1 is LNHNV and CDR2 is YYDKDF (reference sequence). With 4 bases clipped from V and 4 bases from J, the junction kept 5 bases outside the gene matches. The CDR3 has 16 residues. In nucleotides, the CDR3 is TGTGCCACCAGCACGGGGACAGGGGGCGGAAATCAGCCCCAGCATTTT. Encoded protein: CATSTGTGGGNQPQHF.

The genes are TRBV2 and TRBJ2-1; TRBD1 matches at 7 bases. CDR3 size: 18 residues. J lost 7 bases, V lost 2 bases, and 17 bases had no gene match. Germline V lookup: CDR1 SNHLY, CDR2 FYNNEI. CDR3 coding DNA: TGTGCCAGCAGTGAATTAATCGGAAGGGGGCGAGAAGAAAATGAGCAGTTCTTC. Its translation: CASSELIGRGREENEQFF. The variable domain in full, with the rest retrieved from reference TRBV2 and TRBJ2-1, is EPEVTQTPSHQVTQMGQEVILRCVPISNHLYFYWYRQILGQKVEFLVSFYNNEISEKSEIFDDQFSVERPDGSNFTLKIRSTKLEDSAMYFCASSELIGRGREENEQFFGPGTRLTVL.